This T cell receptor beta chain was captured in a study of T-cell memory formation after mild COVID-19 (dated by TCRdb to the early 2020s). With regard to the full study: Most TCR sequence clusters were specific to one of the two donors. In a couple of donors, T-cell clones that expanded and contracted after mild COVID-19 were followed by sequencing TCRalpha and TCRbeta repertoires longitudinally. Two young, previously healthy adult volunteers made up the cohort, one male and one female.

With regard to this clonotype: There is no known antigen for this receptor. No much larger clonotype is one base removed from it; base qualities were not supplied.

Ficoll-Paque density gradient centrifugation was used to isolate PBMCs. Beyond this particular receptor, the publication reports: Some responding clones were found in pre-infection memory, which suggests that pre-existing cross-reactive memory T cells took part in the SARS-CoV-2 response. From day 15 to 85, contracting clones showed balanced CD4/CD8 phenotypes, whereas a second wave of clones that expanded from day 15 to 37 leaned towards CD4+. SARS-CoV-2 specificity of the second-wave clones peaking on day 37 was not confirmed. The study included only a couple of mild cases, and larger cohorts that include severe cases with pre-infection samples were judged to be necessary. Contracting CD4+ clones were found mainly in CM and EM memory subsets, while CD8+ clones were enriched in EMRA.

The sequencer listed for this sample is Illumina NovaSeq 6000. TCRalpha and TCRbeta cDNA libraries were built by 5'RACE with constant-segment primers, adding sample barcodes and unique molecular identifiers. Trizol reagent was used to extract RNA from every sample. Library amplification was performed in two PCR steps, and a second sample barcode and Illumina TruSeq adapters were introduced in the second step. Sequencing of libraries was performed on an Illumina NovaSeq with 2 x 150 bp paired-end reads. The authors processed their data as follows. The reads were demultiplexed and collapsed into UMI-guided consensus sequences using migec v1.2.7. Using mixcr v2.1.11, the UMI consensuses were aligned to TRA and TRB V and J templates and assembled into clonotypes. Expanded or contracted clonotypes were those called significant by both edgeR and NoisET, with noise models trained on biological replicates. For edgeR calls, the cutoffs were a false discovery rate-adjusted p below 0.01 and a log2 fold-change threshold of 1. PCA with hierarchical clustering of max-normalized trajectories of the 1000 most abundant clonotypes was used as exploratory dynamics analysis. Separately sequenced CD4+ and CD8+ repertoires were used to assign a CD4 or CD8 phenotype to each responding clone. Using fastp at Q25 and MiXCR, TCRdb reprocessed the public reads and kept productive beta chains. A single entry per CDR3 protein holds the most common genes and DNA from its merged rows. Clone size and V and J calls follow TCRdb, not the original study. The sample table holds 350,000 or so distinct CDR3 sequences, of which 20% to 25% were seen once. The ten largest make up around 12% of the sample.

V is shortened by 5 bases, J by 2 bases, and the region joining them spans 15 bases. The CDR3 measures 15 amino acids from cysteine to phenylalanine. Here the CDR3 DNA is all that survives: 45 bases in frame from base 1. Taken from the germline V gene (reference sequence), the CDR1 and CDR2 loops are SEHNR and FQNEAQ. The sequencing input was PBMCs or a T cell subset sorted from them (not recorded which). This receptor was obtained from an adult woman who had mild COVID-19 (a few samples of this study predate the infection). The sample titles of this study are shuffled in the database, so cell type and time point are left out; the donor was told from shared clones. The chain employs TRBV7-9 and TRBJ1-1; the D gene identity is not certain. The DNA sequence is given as TGTGCCAGCAGCCGAGGCAATATGGCCAACACTGAAGCTTTCTTT. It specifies CASSRGNMANTEAFF.